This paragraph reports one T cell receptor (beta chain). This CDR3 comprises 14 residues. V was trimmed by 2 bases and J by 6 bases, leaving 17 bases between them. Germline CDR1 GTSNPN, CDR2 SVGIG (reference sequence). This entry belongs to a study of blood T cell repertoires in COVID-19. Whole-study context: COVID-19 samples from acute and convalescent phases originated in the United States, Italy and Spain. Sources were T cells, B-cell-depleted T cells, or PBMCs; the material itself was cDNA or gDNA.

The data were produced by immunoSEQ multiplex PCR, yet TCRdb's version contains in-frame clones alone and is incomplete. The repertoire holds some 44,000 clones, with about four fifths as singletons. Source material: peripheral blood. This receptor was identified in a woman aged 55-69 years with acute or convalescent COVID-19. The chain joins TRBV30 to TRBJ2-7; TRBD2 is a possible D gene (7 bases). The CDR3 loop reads CAWSRGDKSAEQYF. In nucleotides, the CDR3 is TGTGCCTGGAGTCGGGGGGACAAGTCAGCCGAGCAGTACTTC.